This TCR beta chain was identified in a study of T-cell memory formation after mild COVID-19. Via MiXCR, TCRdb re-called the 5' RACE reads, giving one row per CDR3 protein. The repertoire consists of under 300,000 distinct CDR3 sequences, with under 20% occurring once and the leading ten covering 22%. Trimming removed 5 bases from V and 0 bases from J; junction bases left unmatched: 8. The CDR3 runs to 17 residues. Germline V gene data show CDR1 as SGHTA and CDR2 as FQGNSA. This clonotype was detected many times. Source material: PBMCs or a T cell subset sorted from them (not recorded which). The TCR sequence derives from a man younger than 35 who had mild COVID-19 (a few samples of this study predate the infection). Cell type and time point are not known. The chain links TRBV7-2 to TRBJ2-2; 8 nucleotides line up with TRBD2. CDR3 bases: TGTGCCAGCAGCCAGCCGGGACTAGGCGCGAACACCGGGGAGCTGTTTTTT. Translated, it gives CASSQPGLGANTGELFF.